The 26 T cell receptor beta chains presented below share a single source sample, sequenced in a study of blood T cell repertoires in COVID-19. TCRdb keeps only in-frame clones here, not all; method: immunoSEQ multiplex PCR. The sample shows 250,000 or so clones, 85% to 90% of them seen only once. The sequenced sample was PBMCs or T cells enriched from blood (not recorded which). Receptors originate from a woman between 50 and 59 years old who had recovered from COVID-19.

The V gene is TRBV11-2, the J gene TRBJ2-7, with 11 bases matching TRBD2. With 5 bases clipped from V and 4 bases from J, the junction kept 16 bases outside the gene matches. Germline V gene data show CDR1 as SGHAT and CDR2 as FQNNGV. The CDR3 length is 18 residues. The CDR3 here is CASSRLKKSGTSGYEQYF. Written as DNA, the CDR3 is TGTGCCAGCAGCCGTCTCAAAAAATCCGGGACTAGCGGTTACGAGCAGTACTTC.

The gene calls are TRBV28 and TRBJ2-7, with no clear D. V was shortened by 9 bases and J by 1 base, with 16 bases between the two germline ends. Looked up from germline, CDR1 is MDHEN and CDR2 is SYDVKM. The CDR3 contains 14 residues. CDR3 protein: CASKGFSESYEQYF. The CDR3 bases are TGTGCCAGTAAAGGTTTCTCGGAGTCCTACGAGCAGTACTTC.

The chain carries TRBV3-1 (or the pseudogene TRBV3-2) and TRBJ1-1, with a weak D call TRBD1 (6 bases). The CDR3 has 13 residues. Germline V lookup: CDR1 LGHDT, CDR2 YNNKEL (reference sequence). V was pared by 11 bases and J by 4 bases, with 17 bases between. The CDR3 DNA follows: TGTGCCGCCCATGGGGGGGCAGGCACTGAAGCTTTCTTT. Translated, it gives CAAHGGAGTEAFF.

This sequence joins TRBV6-5 and TRBJ1-2, with a weak D call TRBD1 (6 bases). The CDR3 spans 14 residues. The ends were cut back, 2 bases at V and 4 bases at J, with 11 bases in the middle. Germline CDR1 is MNHEY and CDR2 is SVGAGI. This CDR3 reads CASSYGTGLYGYTF. CDR3 sequence (DNA): TGTGCCAGCAGTTACGGTACAGGGCTCTATGGCTACACCTTC.

This sequence joins TRBV7-2 and TRBJ2-1, with D possibly matching TRBD2 (5 bases). The CDR3 spans 14 residues. Germline CDR1 reads SGHTA; CDR2 reads FQGNSA. Trimming left V 3 bases short and J 8 bases short, with 14 bases between. The CDR3 loop is CASSFRDFGDEQFF. In nucleotides, the CDR3 is TGTGCCAGCAGCTTTCGGGATTTCGGCGATGAGCAGTTCTTC.

This chain's CDR3 is CASSTGTSGSADTQYF. The CDR3 DNA reads as TGCGCCAGCAGCACCGGGACTAGCGGGAGTGCAGATACGCAGTATTTT. The chain employs TRBV5-1 and TRBJ2-3, with 14 bases that match TRBD2. The J segment lost 4 bases and the V segment lost 4 bases, leaving 5 bases of the junction unmatched. The germline V gene encodes CDR1 SGHRS and CDR2 YFSETQ. There are 16 residues in the CDR3.

The chain joins TRBV2 to TRBJ1-2, with D perhaps TRBD1 (5 bases). The length of the CDR3 is 14 residues. Looked up from germline, CDR1 is SNHLY and CDR2 is FYNNEI. Trimming cost V 0 bases and J 2 bases, with 7 bases left between them. DNA of the CDR3: TGTGCCAGCAGTGAAGCTACAGGAAACTATGGCTACACCTTC. Its translation is CASSEATGNYGYTF.

The V call is TRBV18, the J call TRBJ1-2; 7 nucleotides align to TRBD1. This CDR3 is 16 amino acids long. The V gene end was trimmed by 1 base and the J gene end by 8 bases; junction bases not matched to a gene: 13. Per the germline V gene, CDR1 is KGHSH and CDR2 is LQKENI. CDR3 bases: TGTGCCAGCTCACCACAACGCACGGAGGGGGCCGGGGGCTACACCTTC. Translating it yields CASSPQRTEGAGGYTF.

This chain connects TRBV14 to TRBJ2-6; TRBD1 agrees at 8 bases. The CDR3 has 18 amino acids. V lost 5 bases to trimming and J lost 1 base; unmatched junction nucleotides: 10. CDR1 is SGHDN and CDR2 is FVKESK in the germline V gene. CDR3 coding DNA: TGTGCCAGCAGCTTGGGGGACAGGAGAACTTCTGGGGCCAACGTCCTGACTTTC. Its translation is CASSLGDRRTSGANVLTF.

V usage is TRBV5-1 and J usage is TRBJ1-1, with D possibly matching TRBD1 (6 bases). The germline V and J ends were trimmed by 4 bases and 5 bases, with 18 bases remaining between them. The CDR3 has 15 amino acids. Looked up from germline, CDR1 is SGHRS and CDR2 is YFSETQ. CDR3 amino acids: CASSPVQGTRTEAFF. The CDR3 DNA sequence: TGCGCCAGCAGCCCTGTACAGGGAACTAGGACTGAAGCTTTCTTT.

The genes are TRBV28 and TRBJ2-7; 7 bases fit TRBD1. There are 14 residues in the CDR3. V was clipped by 5 bases and J by 3 bases; unmatched bases: 7. The germline CDR1 and CDR2 sequences are MDHEN and SYDVKM. Here the CDR3 DNA reads TGTGCCAGCAGTCCCCAGGGACAGTTCTACGAGCAGTACTTC. As protein: CASSPQGQFYEQYF.

In DNA form, the CDR3 reads TGTGCCAGCAGCCAATATCGGACTAGCCTGGAGACCCAGTACTTC. This sequence encodes CASSQYRTSLETQYF. This chain uses TRBV6-2 or TRBV6-3 with TRBJ2-5; 8 nucleotides match TRBD2. Germline lookup yields CDR1 MNHEY and CDR2 SVGEGT. The length of the CDR3 is 15 residues. V dropped 6 bases and J dropped 5; count of bases not matched to a gene: 11.

This sequence joins TRBV5-4 and TRBJ2-5; 10 bases are shared with TRBD2. The V gene's germline CDR1 is SGHNT and CDR2 YYREEE (reference sequence). The ends lost 0 bases at V and 1 base at J; junction bases unmatched: 6. The CDR3 covers 17 residues. CDR3 sequence (DNA): TGTGCCAGCAGCTTGGCCCCTAGCGGGAGTTCCCAAGAGACCCAGTACTTC. Translated, it gives CASSLAPSGSSQETQYF. Full variable domain (rest looked up from reference TRBV5-4 and TRBJ2-5): ETGVTQSPTHLIKTRGQQVTLRCSSQSGHNTVSWYQQALGQGPQFIFQYYREEENGRGNFPPRFSGLQFPNYSSELNVNALELDDSALYLCASSLAPSGSSQETQYFGPGTRLLVL.

CDR3: CASSSVQGNTGELFF. The CDR3 nucleotides are TGTGCCAGCAGCTCGGTACAGGGGAACACCGGGGAGCTGTTTTTT. This chain connects TRBV7-6 to TRBJ2-2, with D perhaps TRBD1 (6 bases). This CDR3 spans 15 amino acids. Trimming took off 4 bases at V and 1 base at J, with 10 bases between the two ends. Germline V gives CDR1 SGHVS, CDR2 FNYEAQ. Drawing the rest from reference TRBV7-6 and TRBJ2-2, the complete variable domain is GAGVSQSPRYKVTKRGQDVALRCDPISGHVSLYWYRQALGQGPEFLTYFNYEAQQDKSGLPNDRFSAERPEGSISTLTIQRTEQRDSAMYRCASSSVQGNTGELFFGEGSRLTVL.

The chain joins TRBV12-5 to TRBJ2-2; 7 bases fit TRBD1. V gave up 1 base and J gave up 4 bases; unmatched junction bases: 6. CDR1 and CDR2 (germline): LGHNT, FRNRAP. CDR3 size: 16 residues. This CDR3 is CASGLGAGTVTGELFF. CDR3 in DNA: TGTGCTAGTGGTTTGGGGGCCGGGACAGTCACCGGGGAGCTGTTTTTT.

The V call is TRBV2, the J call TRBJ2-5, with TRBD2 matching over 7 bases. The CDR3 spans 14 residues. With 8 bases clipped from V and 5 bases from J, the junction kept 11 bases outside the gene matches. Germline values: CDR1 SNHLY, CDR2 FYNNEI. The CDR3 is CASDTNYGGETQYF. The CDR3 region has the DNA TGTGCCAGCGATACTAATTACGGGGGGGAGACCCAGTACTTC.

The sample holds one count of this clone. CDR3 sequence reads: CASRPGLAGDTQYF. CDR3 bases: TGTGCCAGCAGGCCGGGACTAGCGGGAGATACGCAGTATTTT. The genes are TRBV2 and TRBJ2-3, with 12 nucleotides matching TRBD2. Per the germline V gene, CDR1 is SNHLY and CDR2 is FYNNEI. The CDR3 length is 14 residues. The junction had 3 bases not matched to a gene; V was cut back by 6 bases and J by 5 bases.

This clone appeared once. The V call is TRBV3-1 (or the pseudogene TRBV3-2), the J call TRBJ2-2; 11 bases agree with TRBD2. V lost 4 bases to trimming and J lost 1 base; unmatched junction nucleotides: 2. The germline V gene encodes CDR1 LGHDT and CDR2 YNNKEL (reference sequence). CDR3 length: 16 amino acids. The CDR3 loop is CASSRGTSGNTGELFF. CDR3 DNA: TGTGCCAGCAGCCGTGGGACTAGCGGGAACACCGGGGAGCTGTTTTTT.

The chain uses TRBV12-3 or TRBV12-4 and TRBJ1-2; TRBD1 agrees at 9 bases. J gave up 5 bases and V 8 bases, and 3 bases lay outside the gene matches. The CDR3 is 12 amino acids. The CDR3 sequence: CASGGTGYGYTF. The CDR3 nucleotides read TGTGCCAGCGGGGGGACAGGGTATGGCTACACCTTC.

The chain has TRBV5-1 and TRBJ2-1; 7 bases match TRBD2. The CDR3 has 16 amino acids. Germline-derived CDR1 and CDR2 are SGHRS and YFSETQ. Losses at the gene ends were 0 bases for V and 3 bases for J; bases not matched to a gene: 6. The CDR3 bases are TGCGCCAGCAGCTTGGGGGCTAGCGGTAGCTACAATGAGCAGTTCTTC. Translation: CASSLGASGSYNEQFF.

This clone was detected many times. The genes are TRBV5-4 and TRBJ2-7; 7 bases align to TRBD1. The CDR3 length is 16 residues. Germline lookup yields CDR1 SGHNT and CDR2 YYREEE (reference sequence). V lost 3 bases, J lost 7 bases, and 16 bases stayed unmatched. The CDR3: CASSSGQARGEMEQYF. CDR3 DNA sequence: TGTGCCAGCAGCTCCGGACAGGCGAGGGGAGAGATGGAGCAGTACTTC. The whole variable domain, remainder taken from reference TRBV5-4 and TRBJ2-7, is ETGVTQSPTHLIKTRGQQVTLRCSSQSGHNTVSWYQQALGQGPQFIFQYYREEENGRGNFPPRFSGLQFPNYSSELNVNALELDDSALYLCASSSGQARGEMEQYFGPGTRLTVT.

The rearrangement uses TRBV28 and TRBJ1-5; D ambiguous. The germline V gene encodes CDR1 MDHEN and CDR2 SYDVKM. The V gene lost 3 bases and the J gene lost 4 bases, with 7 bases spanning the gap. CDR3 size: 13 residues. CDR3 DNA: TGTGCCAGCAGTTTTGAGAGTAATCAGCCCCAGCATTTT. Its protein is CASSFESNQPQHF.

The chain is built from TRBV10-3 and TRBJ2-5, with D tentatively TRBD1 (6 bases). Between the trimmed V and J ends, which lost 2 bases and 0 bases, there was a span of 10 bases. CDR1 is ENHRY and CDR2 is SYGVKD in the germline V gene. This CDR3 spans 15 amino acids. The CDR3 loop reads CAISEEDRYQETQYF. The CDR3 DNA sequence: TGTGCCATCAGTGAGGAAGACAGGTACCAAGAGACCCAGTACTTC.

V usage is TRBV4-1 and J usage is TRBJ2-1, with TRBD2 matching over 7 bases. V lost 1 base to trimming and J lost 6 bases; unmatched junction nucleotides: 9. The CDR3 has 16 amino acids. Germline V gene sequence: CDR1 MGHRA, CDR2 YSYEKL. The CDR3 DNA reads TGCGCCAGCAGCCAAGTATTAGCGGGTGTATTCAATGAGCAGTTCTTC. Translating it yields CASSQVLAGVFNEQFF.

This chain uses TRBV6-4 with TRBJ1-6; no firm D call. Per the germline V gene, CDR1 is MRHNA and CDR2 is SNTAGT. This CDR3 contains 14 residues. Trimming stripped 3 bases from V and 8 bases from J, with 11 bases between. The CDR3 sequence is CASSERVRDSPLHF. The CDR3 region has the DNA TGTGCCAGCAGTGAGAGGGTCCGGGATTCACCCCTCCACTTT.

This rearrangement joins TRBV19 to TRBJ1-1; D is ambiguous. Trimming removed 3 bases at V and 1 base at J, with 6 bases between. This CDR3 has 13 residues. Germline V lookup: CDR1 LNHDA, CDR2 SQIVND (reference sequence). The CDR3 DNA reads as TGTGCCAGTAGTATCTTGTGGAACACTGAAGCTTTCTTT. Protein sequence: CASSILWNTEAFF.